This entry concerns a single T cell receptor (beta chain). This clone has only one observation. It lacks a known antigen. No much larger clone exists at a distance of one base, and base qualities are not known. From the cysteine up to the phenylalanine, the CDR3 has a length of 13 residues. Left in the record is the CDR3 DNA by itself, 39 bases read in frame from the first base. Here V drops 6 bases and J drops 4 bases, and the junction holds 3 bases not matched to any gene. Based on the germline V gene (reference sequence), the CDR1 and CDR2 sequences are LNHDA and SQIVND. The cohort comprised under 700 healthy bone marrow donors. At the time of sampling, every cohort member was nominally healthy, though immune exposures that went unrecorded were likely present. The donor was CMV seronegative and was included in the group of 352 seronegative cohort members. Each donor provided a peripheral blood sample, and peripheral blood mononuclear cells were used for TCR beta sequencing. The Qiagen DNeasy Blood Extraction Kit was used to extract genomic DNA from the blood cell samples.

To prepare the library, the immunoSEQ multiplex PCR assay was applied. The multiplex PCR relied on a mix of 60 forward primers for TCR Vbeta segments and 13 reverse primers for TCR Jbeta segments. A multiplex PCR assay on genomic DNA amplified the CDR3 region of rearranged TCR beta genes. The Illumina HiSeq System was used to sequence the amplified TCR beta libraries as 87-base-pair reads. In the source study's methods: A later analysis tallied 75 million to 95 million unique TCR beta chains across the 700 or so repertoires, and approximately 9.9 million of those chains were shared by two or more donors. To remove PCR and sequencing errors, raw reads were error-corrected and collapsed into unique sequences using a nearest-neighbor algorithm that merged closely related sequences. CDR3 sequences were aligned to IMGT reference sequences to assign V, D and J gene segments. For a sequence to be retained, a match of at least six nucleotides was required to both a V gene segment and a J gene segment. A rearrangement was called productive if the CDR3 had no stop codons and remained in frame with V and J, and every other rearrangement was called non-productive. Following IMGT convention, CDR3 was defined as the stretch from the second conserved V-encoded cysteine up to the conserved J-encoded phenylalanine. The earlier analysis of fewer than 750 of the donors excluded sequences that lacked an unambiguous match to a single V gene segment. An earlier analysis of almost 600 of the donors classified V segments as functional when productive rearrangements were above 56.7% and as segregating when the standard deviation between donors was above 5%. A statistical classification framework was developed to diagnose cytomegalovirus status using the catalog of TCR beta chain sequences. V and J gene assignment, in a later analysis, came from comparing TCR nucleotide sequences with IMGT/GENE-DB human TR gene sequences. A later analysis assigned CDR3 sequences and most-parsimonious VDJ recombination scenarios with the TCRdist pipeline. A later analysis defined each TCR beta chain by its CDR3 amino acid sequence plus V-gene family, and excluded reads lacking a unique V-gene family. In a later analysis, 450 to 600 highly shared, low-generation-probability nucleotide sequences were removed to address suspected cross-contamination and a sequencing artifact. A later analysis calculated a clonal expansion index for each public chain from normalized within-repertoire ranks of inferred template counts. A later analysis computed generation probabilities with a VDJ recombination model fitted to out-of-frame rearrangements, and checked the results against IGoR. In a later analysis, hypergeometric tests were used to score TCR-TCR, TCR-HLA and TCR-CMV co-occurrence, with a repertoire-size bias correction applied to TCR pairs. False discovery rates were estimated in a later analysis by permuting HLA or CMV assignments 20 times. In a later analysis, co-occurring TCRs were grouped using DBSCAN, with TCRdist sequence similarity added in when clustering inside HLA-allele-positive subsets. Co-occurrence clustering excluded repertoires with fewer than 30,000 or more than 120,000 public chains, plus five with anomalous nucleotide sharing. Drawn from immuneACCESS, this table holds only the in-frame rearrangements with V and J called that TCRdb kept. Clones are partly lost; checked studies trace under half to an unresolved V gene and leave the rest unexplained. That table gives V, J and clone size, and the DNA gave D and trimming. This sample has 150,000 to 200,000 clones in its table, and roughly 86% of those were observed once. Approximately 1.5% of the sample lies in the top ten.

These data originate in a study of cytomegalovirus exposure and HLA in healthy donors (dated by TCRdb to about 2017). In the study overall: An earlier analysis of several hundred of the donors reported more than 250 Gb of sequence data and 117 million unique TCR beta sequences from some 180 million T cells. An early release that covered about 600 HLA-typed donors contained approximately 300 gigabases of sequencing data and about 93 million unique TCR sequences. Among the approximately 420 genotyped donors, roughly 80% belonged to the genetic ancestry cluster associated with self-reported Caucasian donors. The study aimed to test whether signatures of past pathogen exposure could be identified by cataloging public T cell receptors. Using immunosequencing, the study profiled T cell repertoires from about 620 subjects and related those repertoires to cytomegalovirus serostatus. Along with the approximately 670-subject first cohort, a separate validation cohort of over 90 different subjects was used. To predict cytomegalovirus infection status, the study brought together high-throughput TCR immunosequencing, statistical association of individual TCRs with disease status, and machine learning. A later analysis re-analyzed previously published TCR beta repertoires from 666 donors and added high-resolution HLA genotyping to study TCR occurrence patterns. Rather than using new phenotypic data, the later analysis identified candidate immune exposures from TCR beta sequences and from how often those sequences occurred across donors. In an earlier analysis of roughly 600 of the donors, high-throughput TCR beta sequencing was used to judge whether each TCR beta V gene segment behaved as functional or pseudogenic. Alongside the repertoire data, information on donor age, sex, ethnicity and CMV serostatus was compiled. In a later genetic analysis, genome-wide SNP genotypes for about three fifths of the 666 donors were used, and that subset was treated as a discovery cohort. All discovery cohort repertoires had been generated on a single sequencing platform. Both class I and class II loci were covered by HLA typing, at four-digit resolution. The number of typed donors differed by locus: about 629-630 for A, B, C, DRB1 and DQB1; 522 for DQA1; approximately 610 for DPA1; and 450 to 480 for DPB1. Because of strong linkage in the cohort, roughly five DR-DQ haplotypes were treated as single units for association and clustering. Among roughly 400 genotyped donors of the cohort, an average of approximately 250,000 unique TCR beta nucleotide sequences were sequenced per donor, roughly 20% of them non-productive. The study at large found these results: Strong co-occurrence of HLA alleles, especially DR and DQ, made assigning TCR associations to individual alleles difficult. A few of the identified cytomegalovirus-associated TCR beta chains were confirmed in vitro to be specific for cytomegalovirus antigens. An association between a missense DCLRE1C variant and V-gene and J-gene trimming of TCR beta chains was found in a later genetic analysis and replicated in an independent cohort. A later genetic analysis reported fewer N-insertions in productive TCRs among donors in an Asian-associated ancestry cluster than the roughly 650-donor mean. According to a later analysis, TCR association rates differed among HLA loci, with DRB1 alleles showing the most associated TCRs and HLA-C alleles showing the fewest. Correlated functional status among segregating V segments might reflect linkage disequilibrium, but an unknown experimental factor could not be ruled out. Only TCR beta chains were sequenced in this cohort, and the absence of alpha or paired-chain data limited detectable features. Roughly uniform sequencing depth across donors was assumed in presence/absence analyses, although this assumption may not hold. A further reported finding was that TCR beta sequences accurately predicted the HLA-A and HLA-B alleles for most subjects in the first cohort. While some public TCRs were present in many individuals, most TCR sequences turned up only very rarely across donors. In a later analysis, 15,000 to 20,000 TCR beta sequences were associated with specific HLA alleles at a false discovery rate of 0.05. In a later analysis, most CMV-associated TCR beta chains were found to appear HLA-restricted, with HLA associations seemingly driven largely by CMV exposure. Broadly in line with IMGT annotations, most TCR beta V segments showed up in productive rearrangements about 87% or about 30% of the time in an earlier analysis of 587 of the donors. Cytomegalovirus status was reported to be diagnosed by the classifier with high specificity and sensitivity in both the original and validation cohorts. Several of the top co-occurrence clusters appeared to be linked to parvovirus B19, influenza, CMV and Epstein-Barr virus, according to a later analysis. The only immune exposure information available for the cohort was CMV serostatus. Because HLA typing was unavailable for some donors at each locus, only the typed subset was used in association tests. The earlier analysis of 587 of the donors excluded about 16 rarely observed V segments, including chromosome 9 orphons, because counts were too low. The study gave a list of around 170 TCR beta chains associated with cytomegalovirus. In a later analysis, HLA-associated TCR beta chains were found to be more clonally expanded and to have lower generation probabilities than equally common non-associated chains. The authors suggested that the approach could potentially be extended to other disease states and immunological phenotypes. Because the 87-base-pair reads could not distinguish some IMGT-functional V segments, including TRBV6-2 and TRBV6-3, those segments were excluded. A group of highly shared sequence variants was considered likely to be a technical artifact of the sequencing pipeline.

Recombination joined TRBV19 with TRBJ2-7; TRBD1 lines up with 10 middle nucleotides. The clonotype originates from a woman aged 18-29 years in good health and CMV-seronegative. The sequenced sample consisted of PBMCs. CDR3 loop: CASSRDRGYEQYF. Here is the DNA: TGTGCCAGTAGCCGGGACAGGGGTTACGAGCAGTACTTC.